This is a list of T cell receptor beta chains from one sample in a study of resident and recirculating memory T cells in vitiligo. Using immunoSEQ multiplex PCR, the repertoire was profiled, and TCRdb retains in-frame clones only, with some absent. The sample contains 40,000 to 50,000 clones, about 90% of which appear only once. The sample taken for sequencing was blood. These receptor sequences come from a male donor with vitiligo. CDR3s include the opening cysteine and the closing phenylalanine or tryptophan. The order of the fields is D gene, clone size, J gene, CDR3 length, V gene, CDR3 DNA, CDR3 protein. D genes are given only for firm matches. Size values are once, few and many counts, or a class for expanded clones, and some rows have none.

. | . | TRBJ2-4 | 12 | TRBV7-6 | TGTGCCAGCAGCCCCCAGGGAAACATTCAGTACTTC | CASSPQGNIQYF
. | . | TRBJ1-2 | 11 | TRBV6-5 | TGTGCCAGCATATCCCTCAGTGGCTACACCTTC | CASISLSGYTF
. | . | TRBJ2-7 | 15 | TRBV2 | TGTGCCAGCAGTGAAGCAGACAGGAGTTGGGGCGAGCAGTACTTC | CASSEADRSWGEQYF
TRBD2 | . | TRBJ2-1 | 16 | TRBV5-6 | TGTGCCAGCAGCTTGGCCGGACTAGCGGGGGACAATGAGCAGTTCTTC | CASSLAGLAGDNEQFF
TRBD1 | . | TRBJ1-1 | 15 | TRBV27 | TGTGCCAGCAGTTTACTGGGACAGGGTGGCACTGAAGCTTTCTTT | CASSLLGQGGTEAFF
TRBD2 | once | TRBJ2-2 | 18 | TRBV15 | TGTGCCGCCAGCCCCGACGGTTTAGCGGGTCTTAACACCGGGGAGCTGTTTTTT | CAASPDGLAGLNTGELFF
TRBD1 | . | TRBJ1-1 | 18 | TRBV4-3 | TGCGCCAGCAGCCACAGCAGACAGGGTTGGGGGATGAACACTGAAGCTTTCTTT | CASSHSRQGWGMNTEAFF
. | . | TRBJ2-3 | 14 | TRBV5-1 | TGCGCCAGCAGCTTGGGGCAGAACACAGATACGCAGTATTTT | CASSLGQNTDTQYF
. | . | TRBJ1-2 | 13 | TRBV6-5 | TGTGCCAGCAGTTACGGGGGGGCGAGGGGCTACACCTTC | CASSYGGARGYTF
TRBD1 | . | TRBJ1-5 | 17 | TRBV19 | TGTGCCAGTAGTATAGGTTTGACAGGGTGGAACAATCAGCCCCAGCATTTT | CASSIGLTGWNNQPQHF
. | . | TRBJ1-1 | 11 | TRBV14 | TGTGCCAGCAGCCAAGCGTCTGAAGCTTTCTTT | CASSQASEAFF
. | . | TRBJ1-1 | 15 | TRBV5-1 | TGCGCCAGCAGAAGAAGTAGCGGGGGCGACACTGAAGCTTTCTTT | CASRRSSGGDTEAFF
. | . | TRBJ2-1 | 13 | TRBV30 | TGTGCCCGCAACCGAGGAAGGGGCAATGAGCAGTTCTTC | CARNRGRGNEQFF
TRBD1 | . | TRBJ1-2 | 15 | TRBV29-1 | TGCAGCGTTGAAAAAAGAGGACAGGTCAACTATGGCTACACCTTC | CSVEKRGQVNYGYTF
. | few | TRBJ1-1 | 12 | TRBV7-9 | TGTGCCAGCAGCTTTGCGGGGACTGAAGCTTTCTTT | CASSFAGTEAFF
. | . | TRBJ2-3 | 17 | TRBV5-6 | TGTGCCAGCAGCTTGTCTGGCAGGGTAAGCGGCACAGATACGCAGTATTTT | CASSLSGRVSGTDTQYF
. | . | TRBJ1-4 | 16 | TRBV30 | TGTGCCTGGAGTCTTGCGCGACAGGCAGCTAATGAAAAACTGTTTTTT | CAWSLARQAANEKLFF
. | . | TRBJ2-1 | 13 | TRBV15 | TGTGCCACCAGCAGAGAGGGACTAGGGGGCCGGTTCTTC | CATSREGLGGRFF
. | . | TRBJ2-7 | 13 | TRBV5-4 | TGTGCCAGCAGCTTCTCAGGGTACTACGAGCAGTACTTC | CASSFSGYYEQYF
. | . | TRBJ1-5 | 15 | TRBV6-1 | TGTGCCAGCAGTGAAAACGGGGGGTACAATCAGCCCCAGCATTTT | CASSENGGYNQPQHF
TRBD2 | . | TRBJ2-3 | 18 | TRBV7-2 | TGTGCCAGCAGCTTATGGACTAGCGGGGGGCTCAGCACAGATACGCAGTATTTT | CASSLWTSGGLSTDTQYF
. | . | TRBJ1-1 | 16 | TRBV27 | TGTGCCAGCAGTTCATCGGACTGGTACATGAACACTGAAGCTTTCTTT | CASSSSDWYMNTEAFF
TRBD2 | . | TRBJ2-3 | 16 | TRBV19 | TGTGCCAGTAGTATAATGGCGGGGGGACCAACAGATACGCAGTATTTT | CASSIMAGGPTDTQYF
. | . | TRBJ2-3 | 17 | TRBV19 | TGTGCCAGTAGTAGCGTACAGTCACCGGTTAGCACAGATACGCAGTATTTT | CASSSVQSPVSTDTQYF
. | . | TRBJ1-2 | 14 | TRBV16 | TGTGCCAGCAGCCAATCGAGATCGGGGGTAGGCTACACCTTC | CASSQSRSGVGYTF
TRBD1 | once | TRBJ2-3 | 14 | TRBV10-3 | TGTGCCATCAAGCAGGGGGATGGCACAGATACGCAGTATTTT | CAIKQGDGTDTQYF
. | . | TRBJ2-5 | 14 | TRBV7-3 | TGTGCCAGCAGCTTATCAGGGGCCGGAGAGACCCAGTACTTC | CASSLSGAGETQYF
TRBD1 | . | TRBJ1-1 | 12 | TRBV7-2 | TGTGCCAGCAGCTTAGAGACAGGGGTGGCTTTCTTT | CASSLETGVAFF
TRBD2 | . | TRBJ2-2 | 16 | TRBV7-3 | TGTGCCAGCAGCTTTACTGGACTAGGCGGTACCGGGGAGCTGTTTTTT | CASSFTGLGGTGELFF
. | . | TRBJ2-7 | 16 | TRBV6-6 | TGTGCCAGCAGAGATCCCCGGTGGAGGTTTGGTTACGAGCAGTACTTC | CASRDPRWRFGYEQYF
TRBD1 | . | TRBJ1-5 | 15 | TRBV6-1 | TGTGCCAGCAGTAGGGGACAGGGAAGGGATCAGCCCCAGCATTTT | CASSRGQGRDQPQHF
TRBD1 | . | TRBJ2-1 | 17 | TRBV10-3 | TGTGCCATCAGGGCGACAGGGGGCGGAGGGTACTACAATGAGCAGTTCTTC | CAIRATGGGGYYNEQFF
. | . | TRBJ2-3 | 15 | TRBV5-5 | TGTGCCAGCAGGGGAGGGGGGTTTGCCACAGATACGCAGTATTTT | CASRGGGFATDTQYF
. | . | TRBJ2-1 | 16 | TRBV5-1 | TGCGCCAGCAGCACCGGCGGCGGTAGCTCCTACAATGAGCAGTTCTTC | CASSTGGGSSYNEQFF
TRBD1 | . | TRBJ1-5 | 15 | TRBV27 | TGTGCCAGCAGTACCCTGACAGGGCTCAATCAGCCCCAGCATTTT | CASSTLTGLNQPQHF
. | . | TRBJ1-2 | 14 | TRBV6-6 | TGTGCCAGCAGGGAGGACGGTCCGCAAATTCGATACACCTTC | CASREDGPQIRYTF
. | . | TRBJ2-7 | 14 | TRBV9 | TGTGCCAGCAGCGTAGCCGACACCCCCTACGAGCAGTACTTC | CASSVADTPYEQYF
. | . | TRBJ2-7 | 16 | TRBV23-1 | TGCGCCAGCAGTCCGACGGTCCTAGCGACCTCCTACGAGCAGTACTTC | CASSPTVLATSYEQYF
. | . | TRBJ2-7 | 11 | TRBV5-6 | TGTGCCAGCAGCCGAGTAGACGAGCAGTACTTC | CASSRVDEQYF
. | . | TRBJ1-1 | 13 | TRBV19 | TGTGCCAGTAGTATAGTTGCAGGTTCTGAAGCTTTCTTT | CASSIVAGSEAFF
. | . | TRBJ2-5 | 13 | TRBV7-3 | TGTGCCAGCAGCCAGTACAGGGATCAGCCCCAGTACTTC | CASSQYRDQPQYF
. | . | TRBJ2-3 | 15 | TRBV6-1 | TGTGCCAGCAGTGGTAGAGGCGCCTTCACAGATACGCAGTATTTT | CASSGRGAFTDTQYF
. | . | TRBJ2-7 | 13 | TRBV30 | TGTGCCTGGATCCTTCCTGGGAGCTACGAGCAGTACTTC | CAWILPGSYEQYF
TRBD1 | once | TRBJ1-1 | 13 | TRBV10-3 | TGTGCCGCCACGACGCGGGACAGGCAAGAAGCTTTCTTT | CAATTRDRQEAFF
. | . | TRBJ2-2 | 15 | TRBV19 | TGTGCCACCAGTCATACAGCGGGGAACACCGGGGAGCTGTTTTTT | CATSHTAGNTGELFF
. | . | TRBJ1-1 | 15 | TRBV7-9 | TGTGCCAGCAGCCTAGCGGCCGCGGGGAACTCTGAAGCTTTCTTT | CASSLAAAGNSEAFF